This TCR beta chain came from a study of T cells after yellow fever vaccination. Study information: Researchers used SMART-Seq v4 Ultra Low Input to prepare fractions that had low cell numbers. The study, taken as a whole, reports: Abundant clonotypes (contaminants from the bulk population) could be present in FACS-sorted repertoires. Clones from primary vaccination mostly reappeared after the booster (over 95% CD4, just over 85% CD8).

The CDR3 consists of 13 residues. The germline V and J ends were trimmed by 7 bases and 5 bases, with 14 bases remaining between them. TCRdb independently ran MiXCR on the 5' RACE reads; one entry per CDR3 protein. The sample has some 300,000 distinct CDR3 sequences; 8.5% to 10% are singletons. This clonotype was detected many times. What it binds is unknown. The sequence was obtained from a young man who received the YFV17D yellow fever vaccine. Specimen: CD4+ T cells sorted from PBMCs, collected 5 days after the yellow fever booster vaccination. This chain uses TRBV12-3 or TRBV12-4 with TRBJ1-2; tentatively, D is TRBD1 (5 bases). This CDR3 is CASNRDRGYGYTF. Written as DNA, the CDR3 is TGTGCCAGCAACCGGGACCGAGGATATGGCTACACCTTC.